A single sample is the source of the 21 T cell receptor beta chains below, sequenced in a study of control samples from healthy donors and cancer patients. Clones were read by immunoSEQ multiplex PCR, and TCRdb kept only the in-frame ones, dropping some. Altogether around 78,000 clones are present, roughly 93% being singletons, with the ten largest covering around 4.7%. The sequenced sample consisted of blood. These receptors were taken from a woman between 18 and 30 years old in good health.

CDR3 region: CASISSPERSTEAFF. The CDR3 coding sequence is TGTGCCAGCATTAGTTCCCCCGAAAGGAGCACTGAAGCTTTCTTT. The chain has TRBV2 and TRBJ1-1; D gene uncertain. Germline-derived CDR1 and CDR2 are SNHLY and FYNNEI. Trimming removed 7 bases from V and 4 bases from J, with 19 bases in between. The CDR3 totals 15 residues.

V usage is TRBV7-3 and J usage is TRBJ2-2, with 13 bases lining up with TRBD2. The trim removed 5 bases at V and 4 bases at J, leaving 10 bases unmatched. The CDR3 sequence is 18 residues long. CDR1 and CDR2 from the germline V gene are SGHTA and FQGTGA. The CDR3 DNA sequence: TGTGCCAGCAGCCCGGGACTAGCGGGATCGTGGGGCACCGGGGAGCTGTTTTTT. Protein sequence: CASSPGLAGSWGTGELFF.

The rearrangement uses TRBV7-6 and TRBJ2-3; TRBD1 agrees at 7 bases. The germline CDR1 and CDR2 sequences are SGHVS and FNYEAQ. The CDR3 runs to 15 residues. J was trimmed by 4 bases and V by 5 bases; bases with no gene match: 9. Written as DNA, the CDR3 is TGTGCCAGCAGCCCGCCGGGACAGAGATCAGATACGCAGTATTTT. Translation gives CASSPPGQRSDTQYF.

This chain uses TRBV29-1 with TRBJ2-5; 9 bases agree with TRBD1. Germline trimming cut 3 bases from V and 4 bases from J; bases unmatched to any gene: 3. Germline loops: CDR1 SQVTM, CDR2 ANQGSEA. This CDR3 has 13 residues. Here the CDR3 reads CSVEGTGRETQYF. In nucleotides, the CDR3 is TGCAGCGTTGAGGGGACAGGGAGAGAGACCCAGTACTTC.

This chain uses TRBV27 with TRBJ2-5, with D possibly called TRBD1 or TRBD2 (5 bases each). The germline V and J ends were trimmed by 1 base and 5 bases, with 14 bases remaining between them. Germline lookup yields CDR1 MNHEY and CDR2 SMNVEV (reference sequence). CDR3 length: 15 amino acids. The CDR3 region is CASSLYGGWDETQYF. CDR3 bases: TGTGCCAGCAGTTTATATGGGGGTTGGGACGAGACCCAGTACTTC.

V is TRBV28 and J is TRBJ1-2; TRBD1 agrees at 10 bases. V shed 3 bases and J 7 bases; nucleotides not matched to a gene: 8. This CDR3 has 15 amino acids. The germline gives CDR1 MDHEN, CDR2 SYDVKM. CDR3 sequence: CASSFGDRGFGGYTF. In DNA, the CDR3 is TGTGCCAGCAGTTTTGGGGACAGGGGCTTTGGTGGCTACACCTTC.

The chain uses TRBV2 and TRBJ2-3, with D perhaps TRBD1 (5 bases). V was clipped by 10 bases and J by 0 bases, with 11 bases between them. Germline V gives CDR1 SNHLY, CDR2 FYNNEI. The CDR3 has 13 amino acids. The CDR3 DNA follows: TGTGCCAACCGTTCAGGGAGCACAGATACGCAGTATTTT. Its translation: CANRSGSTDTQYF.

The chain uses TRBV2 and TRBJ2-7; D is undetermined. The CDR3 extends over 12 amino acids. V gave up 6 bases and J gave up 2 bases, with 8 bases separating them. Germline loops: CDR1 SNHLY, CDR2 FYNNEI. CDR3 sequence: CASSLIPYEQYF. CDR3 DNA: TGTGCCAGCAGCCTCATACCCTACGAGCAGTACTTC. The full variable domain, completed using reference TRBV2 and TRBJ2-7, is EPEVTQTPSHQVTQMGQEVILRCVPISNHLYFYWYRQILGQKVEFLVSFYNNEISEKSEIFDDQFSVERPDGSNFTLKIRSTKLEDSAMYFCASSLIPYEQYFGPGTRLTVT.

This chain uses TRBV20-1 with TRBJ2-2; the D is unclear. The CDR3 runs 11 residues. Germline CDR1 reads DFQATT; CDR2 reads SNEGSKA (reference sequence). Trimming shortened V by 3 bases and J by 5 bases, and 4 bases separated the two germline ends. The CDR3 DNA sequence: TGCAGTGCTAGCGGGACCGGGGAGCTGTTTTTT. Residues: CSASGTGELFF.

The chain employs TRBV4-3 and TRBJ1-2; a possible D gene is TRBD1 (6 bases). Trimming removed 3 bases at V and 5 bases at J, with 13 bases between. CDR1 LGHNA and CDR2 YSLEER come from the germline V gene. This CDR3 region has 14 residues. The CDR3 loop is CASSQGRGPYGYTF. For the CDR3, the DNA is TGCGCCAGCAGCCAGGGCCGGGGGCCATATGGCTACACCTTC.

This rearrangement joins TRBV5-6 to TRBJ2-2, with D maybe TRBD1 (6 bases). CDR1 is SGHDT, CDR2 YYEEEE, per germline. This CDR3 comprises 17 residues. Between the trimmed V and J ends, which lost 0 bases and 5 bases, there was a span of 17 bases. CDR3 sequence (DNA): TGTGCCAGCAGCTTGGTGGGCAGGGGCCAACATACCGGGGAGCTGTTTTTT. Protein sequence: CASSLVGRGQHTGELFF.

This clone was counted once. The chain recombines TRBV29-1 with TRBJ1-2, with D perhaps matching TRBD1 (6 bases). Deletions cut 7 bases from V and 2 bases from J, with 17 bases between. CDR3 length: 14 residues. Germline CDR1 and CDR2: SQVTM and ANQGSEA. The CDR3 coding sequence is TGCAGCGCGAGAGGGGGGGAAAAAAACTATGGCTACACCTTC. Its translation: CSARGGEKNYGYTF.

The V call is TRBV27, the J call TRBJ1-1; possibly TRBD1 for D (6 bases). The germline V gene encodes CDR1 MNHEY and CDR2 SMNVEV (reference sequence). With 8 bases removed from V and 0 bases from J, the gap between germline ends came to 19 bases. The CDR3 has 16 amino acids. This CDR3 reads CASRYLGGRMNTEAFF. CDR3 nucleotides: TGTGCCAGCCGATACTTGGGGGGGCGCATGAACACTGAAGCTTTCTTT.

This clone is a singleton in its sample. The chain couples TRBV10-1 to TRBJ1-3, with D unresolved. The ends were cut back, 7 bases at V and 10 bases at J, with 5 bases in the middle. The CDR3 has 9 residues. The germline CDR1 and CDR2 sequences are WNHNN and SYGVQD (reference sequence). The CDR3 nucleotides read TGCGCCAGCACGGGTACCATATATTTT. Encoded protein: CASTGTIYF.

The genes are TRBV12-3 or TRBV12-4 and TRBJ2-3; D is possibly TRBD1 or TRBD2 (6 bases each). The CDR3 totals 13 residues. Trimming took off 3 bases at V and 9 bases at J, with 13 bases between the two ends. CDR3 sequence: CASSLRDIATQYF. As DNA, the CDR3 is TGTGCCAGCAGTTTGCGGGACATAGCAACGCAGTATTTT.

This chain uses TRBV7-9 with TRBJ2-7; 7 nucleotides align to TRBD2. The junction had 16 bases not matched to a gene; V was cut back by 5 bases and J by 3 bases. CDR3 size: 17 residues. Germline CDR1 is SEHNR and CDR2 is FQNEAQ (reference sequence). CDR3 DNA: TGTGCCAGCAGCCTGGGGGGGGTAACACTCCAACTCTACGAGCAGTACTTC. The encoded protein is CASSLGGVTLQLYEQYF. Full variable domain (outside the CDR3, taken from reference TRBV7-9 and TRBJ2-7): DTGVSQNPRHKITKRGQNVTFRCDPISEHNRLYWYRQTLGQGPEFLTYFQNEAQLEKSRLLSDRFSAERPKGSFSTLEIQRTEQGDSAMYLCASSLGGVTLQLYEQYFGPGTRLTVT.

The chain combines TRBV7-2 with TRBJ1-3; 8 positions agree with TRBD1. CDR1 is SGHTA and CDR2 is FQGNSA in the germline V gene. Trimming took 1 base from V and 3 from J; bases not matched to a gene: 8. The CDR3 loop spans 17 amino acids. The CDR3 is CASSLGGQGIRGNTIYF. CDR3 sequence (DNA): TGTGCCAGCAGCTTAGGAGGACAGGGAATTCGTGGAAACACCATATATTTT.

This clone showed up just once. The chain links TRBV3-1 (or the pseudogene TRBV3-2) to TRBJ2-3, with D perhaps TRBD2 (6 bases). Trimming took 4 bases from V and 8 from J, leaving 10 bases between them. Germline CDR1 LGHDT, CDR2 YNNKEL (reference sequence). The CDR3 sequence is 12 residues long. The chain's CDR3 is CASSPRGVTQYF. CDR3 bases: TGTGCCAGCAGCCCCCGCGGGGTTACGCAGTATTTT.

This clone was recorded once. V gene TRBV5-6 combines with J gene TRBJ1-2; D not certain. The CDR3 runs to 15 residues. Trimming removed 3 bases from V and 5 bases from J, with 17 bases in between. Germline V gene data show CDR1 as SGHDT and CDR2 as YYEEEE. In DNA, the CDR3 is TGTGCCAGCAGCTCAGAAGAAACTCCCGTTTATGGCTACACCTTC. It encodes CASSSEETPVYGYTF.

The CDR3 sequence is CASSYEMGGTGDYEQYF. The CDR3 DNA is TGTGCCAGCAGTTACGAAATGGGGGGGACAGGAGACTACGAGCAGTACTTC. J is TRBJ2-7 and V is TRBV6-2 or TRBV6-3, with D tentatively TRBD1 (8 bases). V gave up 2 bases and J gave up 3 bases, with 20 bases separating them. This CDR3 has 17 residues. Germline V lookup: CDR1 MNHEY, CDR2 SVGEGT.

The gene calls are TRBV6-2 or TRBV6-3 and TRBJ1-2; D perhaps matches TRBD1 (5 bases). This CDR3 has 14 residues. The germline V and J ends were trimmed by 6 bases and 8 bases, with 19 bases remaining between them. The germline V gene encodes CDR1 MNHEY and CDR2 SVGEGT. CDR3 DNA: TGTGCCAGCAGCAGGGACGCAACCCGAGGAGGCTACACCTTC. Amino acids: CASSRDATRGGYTF.